What follows are 15 T cell receptor beta chains derived from one specimen sequenced in a study of T cell repertoires in cytomegalovirus infection. Each CDR3 protein gets one entry after TCRdb re-called the reads with MiXCR. Among some 590,000 distinct CDR3 sequences, 40% were seen once, and the ten largest hold roughly 50%. No antigen is known for these receptors. Here the sequenced sample was cultured PBMCs, taken from culture after CMV antigen stimulation. Receptor source: a human donor in good health (CMV status not recorded). Some clones in this sample may be carry-over from other donors' samples.

A few counts support this clonotype. The chain combines TRBV7-8 with TRBJ2-7; D tentatively reads TRBD1 or TRBD2 (5 bases each). Germline loops: CDR1 SGHVS, CDR2 FQNEAQ. The V end lost 5 bases, the J end lost 0 bases, and 23 bases lay between the germline ends. There are 18 residues in the CDR3. The CDR3: CASSGKGPIFEGSYEQYF. The CDR3, as DNA: TGTGCCAGCAGCGGCAAGGGACCAATCTTCGAAGGCTCCTACGAGCAGTACTTC.

The chain is built from TRBV6-5 and TRBJ1-1; D might be TRBD1 (6 bases). The V end lost 5 bases, the J end lost 6 bases, and 7 bases lay between the germline ends. Germline V gives CDR1 MNHEY, CDR2 SVGAGI. The CDR3 extends over 11 amino acids. CDR3 sequence reads: CASSTGPEAFF. The DNA of the CDR3 is TGTGCCAGCAGTACAGGGCCTGAAGCTTTCTTT.

There are a few counts of this clonotype. The rearrangement joins TRBV6-5 to TRBJ2-1, with 9 bases fitting TRBD2. V shed 6 bases and J 8 bases; nucleotides not matched to a gene: 11. Germline CDR1 and CDR2: MNHEY and SVGAGI. This CDR3 is built from 15 residues. CDR3 in DNA: TGTGCCAGCAGCGCTATTAGCGGGAGTCGGGATGAGCAGTTCTTC. It yields the protein CASSAISGSRDEQFF.

This rearrangement joins TRBV15 to TRBJ1-2; D possibly corresponds to TRBD1 (6 bases). Germline V gene lookup returns CDR1 LNHNV and CDR2 YYDKDF (reference sequence). V gave up 1 base and J gave up 7 bases, with 10 bases separating them. The CDR3 runs to 13 residues. The chain's CDR3 is CATSRVQGSGYTF. The CDR3 region has the DNA TGTGCCACCAGCAGAGTACAGGGAAGTGGCTACACCTTC.

This clonotype was seen more than once but under ten times. This chain links TRBV7-2 with TRBJ2-6; D call uncertain. The CDR3 totals 17 residues. Per the germline V gene, CDR1 is SGHTA and CDR2 is FQGNSA. V was clipped by 3 bases and J by 1 base, with 13 bases between them. This chain's CDR3 is CASSLQPLLSGANVLTF. In DNA, the CDR3 is TGTGCCAGCAGCTTGCAACCTCTATTATCTGGGGCCAACGTCCTGACTTTC.

This chain uses TRBV6-1 with TRBJ1-4; D possibly corresponds to TRBD1 (5 bases). V lost 6 bases to trimming and J lost 9 bases, with 11 bases between them. This CDR3 spans 12 amino acids. Germline-derived CDR1 and CDR2 are MNHNS and SASEGT. The CDR3: CASSEAGKKLFF. The CDR3 nucleotides are TGTGCCAGCAGCGAGGCAGGGAAAAAACTGTTTTTT.

V usage is TRBV19 and J usage is TRBJ2-1; TRBD1 matches at 10 bases. After removal of 5 bases from V and 5 bases from J, the junction contained 6 bases not matched to a gene. From germline, CDR1 is LNHDA and CDR2 SQIVND (reference sequence). This CDR3 comprises 15 residues. CDR3 amino acids: CASSGTGTGDNEQFF. The CDR3 region has the DNA TGTGCCAGTAGTGGTACCGGGACAGGGGACAATGAGCAGTTCTTC.

A note on this clonotype: A much larger clone is a single base away; this may be a read error. The V call is TRBV7-2, the J call TRBJ2-5, with a weak D call TRBD2 (5 bases). The germline V gene encodes CDR1 SGHTA and CDR2 FQGNSA. The CDR3 extends over 16 amino acids. The V end was cut by 6 bases, the J end by 7 bases, with 24 bases between. CDR3 DNA: TGTGCCAGCAGTGAGTTCCCCGGACTGTCCCTTGGGACCCAGTACTTC. Protein product: CASSEFPGLSLGTQYF.

This clonotype was counted only a few times. The rearrangement joins TRBV7-9 to TRBJ1-2; 8 bases fit TRBD1. CDR1 and CDR2 (germline): SEHNR, FQNEAQ (reference sequence). V dropped 6 bases and J dropped 4; count of bases not matched to a gene: 7. The CDR3 is 14 amino acids. The CDR3 spells CASSFGDRLYGYTF. DNA of the CDR3: TGTGCCAGCAGTTTCGGGGACAGGCTCTATGGCTACACCTTC.

This clonotype has just a few counts. The chain recombines TRBV7-8 with TRBJ1-6, with unresolved D. The CDR3 length is 16 residues. CDR1 SGHVS and CDR2 FQNEAQ come from the germline V gene. Trimming removed 3 bases from V and 6 bases from J, with 15 bases in between. The CDR3 coding sequence is TGTGCCAGCAGCTTGAATCGGCTGGTGGGTAATTCACCCCTCCACTTT. The encoded protein is CASSLNRLVGNSPLHF.

This clonotype turned up a few times. The chain links TRBV6-5 to TRBJ1-2; D is possibly TRBD1 (6 bases). Germline V gene sequence: CDR1 MNHEY, CDR2 SVGAGI. This CDR3 is built from 12 residues. V was pared by 5 bases and J by 5 bases, with 9 bases between. DNA for the CDR3: TGTGCCAGCAGTCGGACAGCATATGGCTACACCTTC. Translating it yields CASSRTAYGYTF.

The rearrangement uses TRBV20-1 and TRBJ2-2; a possible D gene is TRBD2 (5 bases). The germline V gene has CDR1 DFQATT and CDR2 SNEGSKA (reference sequence). Trimming stripped 0 bases from V and 6 bases from J, with 14 bases between. CDR3 length equals 15 residues. The CDR3 DNA follows: TGCAGTGCTAGAGAAGTCGGGATTGGTTCCGGGGAGCTGTTTTTT. Protein: CSAREVGIGSGELFF.

This chain uses TRBV12-5 with TRBJ2-5, with D possibly matching TRBD1 (5 bases). The V gene's germline CDR1 is LGHNT and CDR2 FRNRAP. The CDR3 is 14 residues long. Deletions cut 7 bases from V and 2 bases from J, with 14 bases between. The CDR3 loop is CASALGHVQETQYF. CDR3 nucleotide sequence: TGTGCTAGTGCCCTAGGACACGTTCAAGAGACCCAGTACTTC.

The V call is TRBV12-3 or TRBV12-4, the J call TRBJ2-7; 9 nucleotides line up with TRBD1. This CDR3 region has 15 residues. V lost 6 bases, J lost 2 bases, and 8 bases stayed unmatched. The DNA for the CDR3 is TGTGCCAGCAGCGACAGCGGGACAGGGACCTACGAGCAGTACTTC. Protein sequence: CASSDSGTGTYEQYF.

This clonotype was counted between two and nine times. The rearrangement uses TRBV11-3 and TRBJ1-2, with TRBD1 identical over 8 bases. J was trimmed by 6 bases and V by 6 bases; bases with no gene match: 18. The CDR3 totals 17 residues. The germline V gene has CDR1 SGHNT and CDR2 YENEEA. The CDR3 sequence is CASSQTTGERVSHGYTF. The CDR3 DNA sequence: TGTGCCAGCAGTCAAACGACAGGGGAAAGGGTTAGCCATGGCTACACCTTC.